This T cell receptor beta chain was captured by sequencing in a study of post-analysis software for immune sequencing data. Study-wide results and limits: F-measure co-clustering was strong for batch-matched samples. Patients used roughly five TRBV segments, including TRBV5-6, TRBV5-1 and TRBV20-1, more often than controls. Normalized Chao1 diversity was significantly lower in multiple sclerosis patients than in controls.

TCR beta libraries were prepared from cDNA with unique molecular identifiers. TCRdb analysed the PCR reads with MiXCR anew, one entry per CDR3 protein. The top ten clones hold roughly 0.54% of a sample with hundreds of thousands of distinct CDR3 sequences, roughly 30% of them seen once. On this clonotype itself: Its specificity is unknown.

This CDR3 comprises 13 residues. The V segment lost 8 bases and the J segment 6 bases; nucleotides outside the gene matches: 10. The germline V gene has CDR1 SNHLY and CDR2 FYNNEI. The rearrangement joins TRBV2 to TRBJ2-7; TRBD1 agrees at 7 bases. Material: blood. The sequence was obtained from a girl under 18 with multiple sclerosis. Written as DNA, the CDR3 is TGTGCCAGCTTCCCCGACAGGGCGGGCGAGCAGTACTTC. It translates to CASFPDRAGEQYF.